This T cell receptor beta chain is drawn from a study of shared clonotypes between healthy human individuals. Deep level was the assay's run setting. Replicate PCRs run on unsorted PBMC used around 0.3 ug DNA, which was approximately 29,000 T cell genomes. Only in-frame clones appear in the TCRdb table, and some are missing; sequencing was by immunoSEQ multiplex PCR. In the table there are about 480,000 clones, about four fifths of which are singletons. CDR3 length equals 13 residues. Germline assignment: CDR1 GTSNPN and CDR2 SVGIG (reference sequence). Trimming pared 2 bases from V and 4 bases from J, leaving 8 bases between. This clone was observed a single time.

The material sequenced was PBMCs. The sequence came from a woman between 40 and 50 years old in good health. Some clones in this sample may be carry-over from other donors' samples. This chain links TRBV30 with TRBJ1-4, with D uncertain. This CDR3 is CAWSLQINEKLFF. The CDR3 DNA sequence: TGTGCCTGGAGTTTACAGATTAATGAAAAACTGTTTTTT.